This TCR beta chain came from a study of CD8 T cells in Susac syndrome. The CDR3 totals 15 residues. V lost 8 bases and J 4 bases, leaving 18 bases between the germline ends. CDR1 is MNHEY, CDR2 SMNVEV, per germline (reference sequence). Reverse transcription of 0.5 to 1 ug RNA was performed with random hexamers. TCRdb re-analysed the immunoSEQ multiplex PCR reads in MiXCR, keeping a single row per CDR3 protein. The sample includes about 80,000 distinct CDR3 sequences, approximately 94% of them seen just once. The rearrangement joins TRBV27 to TRBJ1-5; D is unresolved. This clonotype was obtained from a human donor in good health. Input material: CD8+ T cells from PBMCs. CDR3 region: CASRIGRLGNQPQHF. The CDR3 DNA is TGTGCCAGCCGGATAGGACGGCTTGGGAATCAGCCCCAGCATTTT.